This TCR beta chain stems from a study of T-cell memory formation after mild COVID-19. Study-level points and caveats: A balance of CD4 and CD8 characterized clones contracting day 15 to 85, whereas later expanders leaned CD4+. CD4+ contracting clones were found mainly in CM and EM, and CD8+ ones in EMRA.

This CDR3 is built from 13 residues. Germline CDR1 LGHDT, CDR2 YNNKEL (reference sequence). Trimming took 1 base from V and 14 from J; bases not matched to a gene: 8. Regarding this clonotype: What it binds is not known.

Constant-segment-primed 5'RACE gave TCR alpha and TCR beta cDNA libraries with sample barcodes and UMIs. A single record per CDR3 protein comes from TCRdb applying MiXCR to the 5' RACE reads. The profile shows about 360,000 distinct CDR3 sequences, 14% of them singletons. This TCR came from a man in his late teens or twenties who had mild COVID-19 (a few samples of this study predate the infection). Cell type and time point are not known. Sequencing was carried out using PBMCs or a T cell subset sorted from them (not recorded which). This chain joins TRBV3-1 and TRBJ2-3; TRBD2 agrees at 8 bases. The CDR3 nucleotides are TGTGCCAGCAGCCAAGCGGCTTGGACTAGCTGGTATTTT. It codes for CASSQAAWTSWYF.